This T cell receptor beta chain originates from a study of cytomegalovirus exposure and HLA in healthy donors. Study-wide findings and caveats: A later analysis, which compared TCR beta chains of equal frequency, found the HLA-associated ones more clonally expanded.

The V and J ends lost 4 bases and 1 base respectively, with 11 bases between them. The CDR3 has 14 residues. CDR1 is SGDLS, CDR2 YYNGEE, per germline. A remark on this clone: No antigen is known for it.

In the PCR, 60 Vbeta and 13 Jbeta primers were used. This table comes from immunoSEQ multiplex PCR, and its TCRdb copy is limited to in-frame clones, with some not included. The data contain 200,000 to 250,000 clones, over 75% of them seen just once; the ten biggest clones take up roughly 10%. Sequencing input: PBMCs. This TCR was sampled from a woman in her fifties or sixties in good health and CMV-seropositive. This sequence joins TRBV9 and TRBJ2-5; tentative D call: TRBD2 (5 bases). The CDR3, as DNA: TGTGCCAGCAGCCGGGGAAACCCCCAAGAGACCCAGTACTTC. Its translation is CASSRGNPQETQYF.